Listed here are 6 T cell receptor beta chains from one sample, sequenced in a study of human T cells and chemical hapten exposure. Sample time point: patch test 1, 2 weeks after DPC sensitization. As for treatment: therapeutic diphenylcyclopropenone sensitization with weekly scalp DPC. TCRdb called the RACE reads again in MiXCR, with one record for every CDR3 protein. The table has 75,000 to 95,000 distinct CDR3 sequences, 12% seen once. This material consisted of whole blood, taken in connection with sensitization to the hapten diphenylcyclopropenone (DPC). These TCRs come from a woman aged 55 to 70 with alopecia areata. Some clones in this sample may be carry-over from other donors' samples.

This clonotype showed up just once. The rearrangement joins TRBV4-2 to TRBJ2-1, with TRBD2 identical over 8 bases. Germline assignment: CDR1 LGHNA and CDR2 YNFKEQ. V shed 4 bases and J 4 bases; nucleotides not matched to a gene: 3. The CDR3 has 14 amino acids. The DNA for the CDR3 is TGTGCCAGCAGCCCGGGACTAGAGTACAATGAGCAGTTCTTC. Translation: CASSPGLEYNEQFF.

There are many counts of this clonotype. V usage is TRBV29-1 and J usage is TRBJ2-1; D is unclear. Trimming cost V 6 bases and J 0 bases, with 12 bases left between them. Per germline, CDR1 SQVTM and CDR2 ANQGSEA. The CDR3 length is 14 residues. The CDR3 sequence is CSVQILSSYNEQFF. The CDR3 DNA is TGCAGCGTACAGATACTGAGCTCCTACAATGAGCAGTTCTTC.

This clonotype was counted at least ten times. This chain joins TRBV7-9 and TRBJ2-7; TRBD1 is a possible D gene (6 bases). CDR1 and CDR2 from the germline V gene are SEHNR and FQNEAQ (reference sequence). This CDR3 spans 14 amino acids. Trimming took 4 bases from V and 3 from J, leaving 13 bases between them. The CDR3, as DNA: TGTGCCAGCAGCTGGACAGCGACTTACTACGAGCAGTACTTC. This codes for CASSWTATYYEQYF.

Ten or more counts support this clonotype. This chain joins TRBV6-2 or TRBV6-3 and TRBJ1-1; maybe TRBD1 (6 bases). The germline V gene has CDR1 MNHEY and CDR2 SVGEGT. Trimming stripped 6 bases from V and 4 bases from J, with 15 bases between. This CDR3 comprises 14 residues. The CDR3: CASSLGRGGTEAFF. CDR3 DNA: TGTGCCAGCAGCCTAGGGAGGGGGGGCACTGAAGCTTTCTTT.

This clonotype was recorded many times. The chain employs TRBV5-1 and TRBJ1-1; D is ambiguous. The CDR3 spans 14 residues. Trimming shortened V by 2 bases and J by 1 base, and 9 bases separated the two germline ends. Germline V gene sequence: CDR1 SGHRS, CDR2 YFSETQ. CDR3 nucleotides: TGCGCCAGCAGCTTAACCGACGGGAACACTGAAGCTTTCTTT. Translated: CASSLTDGNTEAFF.

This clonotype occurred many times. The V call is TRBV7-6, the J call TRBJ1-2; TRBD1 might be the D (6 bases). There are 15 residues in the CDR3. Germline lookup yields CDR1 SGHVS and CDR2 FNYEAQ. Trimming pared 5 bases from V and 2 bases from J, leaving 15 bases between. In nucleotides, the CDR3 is TGTGCCAGCAGCCCGTTGGGACACCTCAACTATGGCTACACCTTC. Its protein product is CASSPLGHLNYGYTF.